This T cell receptor beta chain originates from a study of T-cell reconstitution after alpha-beta-depleted transplantation in children. Molecular barcoding with unique molecular identifiers was used for the TCRbeta library. TCRdb redid the calling of the PCR reads with MiXCR, one entry per CDR3 protein. The table has about 540,000 distinct CDR3 sequences, 15% to 20% seen once. This clonotype was detected a few times. The input for sequencing was PBMCs from the stem cell graft donor, taken from the stem cell graft. This sequence was found in a human donor who donated a stem cell graft to a child with acute lymphoblastic leukemia.

CDR3 sequence: CASSVAGSSTHEQYF. The CDR3 DNA is TGTGCCAGCAGCGTAGCGGGATCTAGCACTCACGAGCAGTACTTC. This chain links TRBV9 with TRBJ2-7; TRBD2 is a possible D gene (5 bases). Germline CDR1 is SGDLS and CDR2 is YYNGEE. Trimming took 0 bases from V and 5 from J, leaving 15 bases between them. This CDR3 is built from 15 residues.